Listed below are T cell receptor beta chains from one sample, sequenced in a study of T cell responses to AZD1222 COVID-19 vaccine. Libraries were prepared by immunoSEQ multiplex PCR; TCRdb keeps only in-frame clonotypes and omits some of them. The sample has under 130,000 clones, approximately 92% seen once. This specimen was peripheral blood, taken 28 days after the second AZD1222 dose. Every receptor here comes from an adult who received the AZD1222 COVID-19 vaccine. The CDR3 runs from the conserved cysteine through the conserved F or W. The order of the fields is V gene, CDR3 length, J gene, clone size, D gene, CDR3 protein, CDR3 DNA. The D gene is left open where the match is weak. Clone size is given for some rows only: seen once, a few or many times, or a class if the clone is expanded.

TRBV7-6	15	TRBJ2-2	NA	TRBD2	CASSPSGMNTGELFF	TGTGCCAGCAGCCCTAGCGGGATGAACACCGGGGAGCTGTTTTTT
TRBV3-1/TRBV3-2	16	TRBJ2-3	NA	NA	CASSQEGSGSTDTQYF	TGTGCCAGCAGCCAAGAGGGGAGTGGGAGCACAGATACGCAGTATTTT
TRBV28	16	TRBJ2-7	NA	TRBD2	CASSPLGLAVSYEQYF	TGTGCCAGCAGCCCACTCGGACTAGCGGTATCCTACGAGCAGTACTTC
TRBV21-1	15	TRBJ1-6	NA	NA	CASSKGDRYNSPLHF	TGTGCCAGCAGCAAAGGAGACCGCTATAATTCACCCCTCCACTTT
TRBV4-1	18	TRBJ1-4	once	TRBD1	CASSQARTGDLTNEKLFF	TGCGCCAGCAGCCAAGCAAGGACAGGGGACCTAACTAATGAAAAACTGTTTTTT
TRBV28	15	TRBJ1-2	NA	NA	CASSLLRELNYGYTF	TGTGCCAGCAGCCTCCTGCGGGAGTTGAACTATGGCTACACCTTC
TRBV5-4	15	TRBJ1-6	NA	NA	CASSLGGVGNSPLHF	TGTGCCAGCAGCTTGGGGGGAGTTGGTAATTCACCCCTCCACTTT
TRBV2	15	TRBJ1-2	NA	NA	CASRTGLAQTFGYTF	TGTGCCAGCAGGACCGGACTTGCCCAAACCTTTGGCTACACCTTC
TRBV5-1	14	TRBJ2-3	NA	TRBD2	CASIPTAGADTQYF	TGCGCCAGCATCCCTACCGCGGGGGCAGATACGCAGTATTTT
TRBV21-1	17	TRBJ2-7	NA	NA	CASSSSPGGTNSYEQYF	TGTGCCAGCAGCTCCTCTCCCGGCGGGACAAACTCCTACGAGCAGTACTTC
TRBV11-3	13	TRBJ2-2	NA	NA	CASSLETTGELFF	TGTGCCAGCAGCTTAGAAACCACCGGGGAGCTGTTTTTT
TRBV29-1	15	TRBJ2-1	NA	TRBD2	CSVGEGLAAYNEQFF	TGCAGCGTTGGAGAGGGACTAGCGGCCTACAATGAGCAGTTCTTC
TRBV12-3/TRBV12-4	12	TRBJ2-7	NA	NA	CASSSGSREAHF	TGTGCCAGCAGTTCGGGATCTAGGGAGGCGCACTTC
TRBV4-3	15	TRBJ2-1	NA	TRBD2	CASSQGTSRDNEQFF	TGCGCCAGCAGCCAAGGGACTAGCCGGGACAATGAGCAGTTCTTC
TRBV24-1	13	TRBJ1-1	NA	NA	CATSDPPNTEAFF	TGTGCCACCAGTGACCCCCCGAACACTGAAGCTTTCTTT
TRBV27	12	TRBJ1-5	NA	TRBD1	CAKQGPYQPQHF	TGTGCAAAACAGGGGCCTTATCAGCCCCAGCATTTT
TRBV25-1	15	TRBJ1-6	NA	NA	CATSWGSGEVSPLHF	TGTGCCACCAGCTGGGGATCTGGGGAAGTTTCACCCCTCCACTTT
TRBV11-2	13	TRBJ2-7	NA	NA	CASSLGSSGEQYF	TGTGCCAGCAGCTTAGGCAGTTCGGGCGAGCAGTACTTC
TRBV30	16	TRBJ1-3	NA	NA	CAWKGSGGLTGNTIYF	TGTGCCTGGAAGGGTTCGGGGGGCCTTACTGGAAACACCATATATTTT
TRBV7-2	13	TRBJ1-1	few	NA	CASSSDMNTEAFF	TGTGCCAGCAGCTCGGACATGAACACTGAAGCTTTCTTT
TRBV28	13	TRBJ1-5	NA	NA	CASRIQEYQPQHF	TGTGCCAGCAGGATACAAGAATATCAGCCCCAGCATTTT
TRBV19	15	TRBJ2-5	NA	NA	CASSHLGGAQKTQYF	TGTGCCAGTAGCCATTTAGGGGGGGCCCAAAAGACCCAGTACTTC
TRBV7-9	14	TRBJ2-7	NA	NA	CASSLAQGTNEQYF	TGTGCCAGCAGCTTAGCCCAGGGCACTAACGAGCAGTACTTC
TRBV27	14	TRBJ2-7	once	TRBD1	CASSRTGISYEQYF	TGTGCCAGCAGTCGGACAGGGATATCCTACGAGCAGTACTTC
TRBV11-2	16	TRBJ2-1	NA	TRBD2	CASSLGLAGSYNEQFF	TGTGCCAGCAGCTTAGGTCTAGCGGGTTCCTACAATGAGCAGTTCTTC
TRBV11-3	16	TRBJ2-2	NA	TRBD2	CASSSLAAANTGELFF	TGTGCCAGCAGCTCACTAGCGGCCGCGAACACCGGGGAGCTGTTTTTT
TRBV4-1	17	TRBJ1-4	once	NA	CASSQDPRQGYNEKLFF	TGCGCCAGCAGCCAAGATCCGAGGCAGGGCTACAATGAAAAACTGTTTTTT
TRBV14	13	TRBJ1-2	NA	NA	CASSQTLYYGYTF	TGTGCCAGCAGCCAGACCCTTTACTATGGCTACACCTTC
TRBV27	13	TRBJ2-3	few	NA	CASSGFSTDTQYF	TGTGCCAGCAGTGGGTTTAGCACAGATACGCAGTATTTT
TRBV5-1	15	TRBJ2-3	NA	NA	CASSFGGLNTDTQYF	TGCGCCAGCAGCTTTGGCGGATTAAACACAGATACGCAGTATTTT
TRBV28	17	TRBJ1-4	once	NA	CASRTLNQGHLLEKLFF	TGTGCCAGCAGGACCCTCAATCAGGGTCATCTTCTTGAAAAACTGTTTTTT
TRBV5-1	15	TRBJ2-3	NA	TRBD1	CASSRGQGSTDTQYF	TGCGCCAGCAGCCGGGGACAGGGTAGCACAGATACGCAGTATTTT
TRBV11-2	17	TRBJ2-4	NA	TRBD1	CASSLNPGQGVINIQYF	TGTGCCAGCAGCTTAAACCCAGGGCAGGGGGTGATAAACATTCAGTACTTC
TRBV28	13	TRBJ2-7	few	NA	CASSLLAAYEQYF	TGTGCCAGCAGTTTATTAGCGGCCTACGAGCAGTACTTC
TRBV7-9	12	TRBJ2-1	once	TRBD1	CASSPGQGIKFF	TGTGCCAGCAGCCCGGGACAGGGTATAAAGTTCTTC
TRBV14	13	TRBJ1-1	NA	TRBD1	CASSQGQSTEAFF	TGTGCCAGCAGCCAGGGACAGAGCACTGAAGCTTTCTTT
TRBV6-5	15	TRBJ2-7	few	TRBD2	CASSPGLAASYEQYF	TGTGCCAGCAGTCCCGGACTAGCGGCTTCCTACGAGCAGTACTTC
TRBV4-1	15	TRBJ1-4	NA	NA	CASSQDPQRQGKLFF	TGCGCCAGCAGCCAAGATCCCCAGCGTCAAGGAAAACTGTTTTTT
TRBV5-6	14	TRBJ1-3	NA	NA	CASSFPGAGNTIYF	TGTGCCAGCAGCTTTCCGGGGGCTGGAAACACCATATATTTT
TRBV30	14	TRBJ2-3	once	TRBD2	CAWSLGGFTDTQYF	TGTGCCTGGTCCTTGGGGGGGTTCACAGATACGCAGTATTTT
TRBV6-1	15	TRBJ2-1	once	TRBD2	CASSRGTSGIDEQFF	TGTGCCAGCAGTAGGGGGACTAGCGGGATTGATGAGCAGTTCTTC